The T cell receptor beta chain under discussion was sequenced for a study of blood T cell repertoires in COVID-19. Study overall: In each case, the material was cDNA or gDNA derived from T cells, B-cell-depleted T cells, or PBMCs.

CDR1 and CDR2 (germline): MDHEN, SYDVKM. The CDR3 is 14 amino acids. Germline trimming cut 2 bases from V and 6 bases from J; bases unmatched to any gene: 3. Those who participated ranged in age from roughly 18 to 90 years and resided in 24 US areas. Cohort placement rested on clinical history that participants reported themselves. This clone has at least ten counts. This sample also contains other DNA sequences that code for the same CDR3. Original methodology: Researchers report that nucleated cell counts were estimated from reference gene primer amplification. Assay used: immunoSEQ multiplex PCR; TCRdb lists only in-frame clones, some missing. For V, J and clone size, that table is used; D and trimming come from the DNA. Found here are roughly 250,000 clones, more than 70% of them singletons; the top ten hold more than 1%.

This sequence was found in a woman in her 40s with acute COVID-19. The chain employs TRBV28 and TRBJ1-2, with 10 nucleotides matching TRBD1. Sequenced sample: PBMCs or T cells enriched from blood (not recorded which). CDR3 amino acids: CASSLGDRGDGYTF. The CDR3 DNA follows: TGTGCCAGCAGTTTAGGGGACAGGGGTGATGGCTACACCTTC.